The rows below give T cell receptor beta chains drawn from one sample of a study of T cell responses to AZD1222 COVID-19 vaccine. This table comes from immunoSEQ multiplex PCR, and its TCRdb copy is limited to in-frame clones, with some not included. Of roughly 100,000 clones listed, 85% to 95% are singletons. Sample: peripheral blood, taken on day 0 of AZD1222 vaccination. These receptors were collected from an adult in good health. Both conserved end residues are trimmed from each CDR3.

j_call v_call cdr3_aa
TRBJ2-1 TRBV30 AWSVLGSNEQF
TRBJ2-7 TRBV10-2 ASTRGRGTEYEQY
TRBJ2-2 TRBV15 ATSRAGVYSANTGELF
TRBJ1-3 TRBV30 AWSITGYAGNTIY
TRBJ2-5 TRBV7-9 ASSLSGTSGRSRQETQY
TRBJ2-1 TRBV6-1 ASSEMRRNAYNEQF
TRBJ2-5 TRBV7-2 ASSYRDLGETQY
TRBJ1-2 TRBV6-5 ASSYSTGIYGYT
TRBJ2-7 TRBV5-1 ASSWGLLGYEQY
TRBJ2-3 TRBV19 ASSWDSSTDTQY
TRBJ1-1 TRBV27 ASSSRTGGHAF
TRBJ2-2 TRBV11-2 ASSFSGTNTGELF
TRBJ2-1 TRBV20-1 SASSDSPSSYNEQF
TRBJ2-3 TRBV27 ASSLSVADTQY
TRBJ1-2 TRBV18 ASSPTGTSGYGYT
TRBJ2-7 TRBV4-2 ASSQGDPPNEQY
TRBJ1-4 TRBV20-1 SAPNNEKLF
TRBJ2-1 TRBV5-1 ASSHGGLAGHNEQF
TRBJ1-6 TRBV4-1 ASSQDQGASEPLH
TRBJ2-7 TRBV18 ASSPPVQGAQGEQY
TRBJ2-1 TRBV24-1 ATTQPNGTGTEQF
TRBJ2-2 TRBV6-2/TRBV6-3 ASSYGFNTGELF
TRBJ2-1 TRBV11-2 ASSLSGTSYNNEQF
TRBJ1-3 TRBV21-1 ASSHQGQLGSGNTIY
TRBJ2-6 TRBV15 ATSRPEAGANVLT
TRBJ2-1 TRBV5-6 ASSFSVGSYNEQF
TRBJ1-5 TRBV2 ASKDRGPEQPQH
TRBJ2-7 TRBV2 ASIRSSGIDEQY
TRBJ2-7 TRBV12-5 ASGWGTGPSYEQY
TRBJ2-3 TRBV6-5 ASSQKHHRGGTQY
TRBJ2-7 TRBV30 APHDEQY
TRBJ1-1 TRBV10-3 AISEAGRETEAF
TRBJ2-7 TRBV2 ASSEQGYEQY
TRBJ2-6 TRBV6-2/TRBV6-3 ASSLPGLSSGANVLT
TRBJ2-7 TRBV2 ASKKGGYGDEQY
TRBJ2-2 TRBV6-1 ASSDRPGAGELF
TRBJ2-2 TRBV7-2 ASSPFTTGELF
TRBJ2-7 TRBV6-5 ASRSLGQVTYEQY
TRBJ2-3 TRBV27 ASSEWGGPSTDTQY
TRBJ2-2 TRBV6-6 ASRTGSTGELF
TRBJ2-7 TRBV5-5 ASSFGGLYEQY
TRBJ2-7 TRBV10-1 ASSAGTAYEQY
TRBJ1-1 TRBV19 ASSIGAGSGITEAF
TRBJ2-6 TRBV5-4 ASSSPGASGANVLT
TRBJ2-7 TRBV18 ASSPQTTFYEQY
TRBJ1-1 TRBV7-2 ASSYDRRGTGTQGEAF
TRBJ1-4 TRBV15 ATSRLSTNEKLF